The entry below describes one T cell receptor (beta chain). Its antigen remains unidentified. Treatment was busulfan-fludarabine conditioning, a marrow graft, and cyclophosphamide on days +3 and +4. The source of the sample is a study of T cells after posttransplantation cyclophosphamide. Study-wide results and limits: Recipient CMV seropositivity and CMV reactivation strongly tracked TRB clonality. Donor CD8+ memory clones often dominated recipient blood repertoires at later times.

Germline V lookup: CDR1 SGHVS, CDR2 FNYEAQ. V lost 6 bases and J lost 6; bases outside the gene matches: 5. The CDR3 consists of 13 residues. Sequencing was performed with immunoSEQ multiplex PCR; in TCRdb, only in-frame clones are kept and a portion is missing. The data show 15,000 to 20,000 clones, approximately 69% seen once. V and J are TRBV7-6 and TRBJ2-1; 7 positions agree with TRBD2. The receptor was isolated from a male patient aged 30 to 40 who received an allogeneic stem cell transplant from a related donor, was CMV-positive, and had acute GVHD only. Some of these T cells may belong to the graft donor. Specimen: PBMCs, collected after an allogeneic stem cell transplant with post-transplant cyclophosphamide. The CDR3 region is CASSATGGNEQFF. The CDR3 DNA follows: TGTGCCAGCAGTGCCACGGGGGGCAATGAGCAGTTCTTC.